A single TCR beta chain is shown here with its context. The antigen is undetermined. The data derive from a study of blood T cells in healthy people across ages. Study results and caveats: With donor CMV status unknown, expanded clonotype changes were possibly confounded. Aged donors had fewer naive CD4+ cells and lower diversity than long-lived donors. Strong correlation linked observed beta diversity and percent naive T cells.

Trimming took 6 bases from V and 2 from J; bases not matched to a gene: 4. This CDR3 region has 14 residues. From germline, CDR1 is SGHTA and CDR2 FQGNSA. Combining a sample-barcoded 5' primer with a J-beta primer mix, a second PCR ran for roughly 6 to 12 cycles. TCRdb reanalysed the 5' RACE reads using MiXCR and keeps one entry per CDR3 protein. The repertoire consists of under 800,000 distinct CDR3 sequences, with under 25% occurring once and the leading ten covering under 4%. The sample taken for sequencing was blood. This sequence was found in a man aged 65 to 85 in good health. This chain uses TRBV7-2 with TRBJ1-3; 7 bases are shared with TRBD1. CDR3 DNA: TGTGCCAGCAGGGATACAGGGGCTGGAAACACCATATATTTT. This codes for CASRDTGAGNTIYF.